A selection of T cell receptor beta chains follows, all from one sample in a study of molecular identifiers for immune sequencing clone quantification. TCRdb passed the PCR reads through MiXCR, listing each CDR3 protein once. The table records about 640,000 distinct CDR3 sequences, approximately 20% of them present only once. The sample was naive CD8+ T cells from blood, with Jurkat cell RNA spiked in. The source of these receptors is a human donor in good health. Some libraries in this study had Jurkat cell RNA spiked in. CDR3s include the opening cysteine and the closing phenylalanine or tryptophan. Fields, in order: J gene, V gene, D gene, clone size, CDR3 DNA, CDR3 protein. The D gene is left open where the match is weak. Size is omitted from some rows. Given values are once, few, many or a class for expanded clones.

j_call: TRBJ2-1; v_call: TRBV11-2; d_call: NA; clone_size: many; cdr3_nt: TGTGCCAGCAGCTTATCTTTCGGCAATGAGCAGTTCTTC; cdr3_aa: CASSLSFGNEQFF
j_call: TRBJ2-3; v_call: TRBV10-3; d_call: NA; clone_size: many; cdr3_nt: TGTGCCATCAAGTTGGCGGATACGCAGTATTTT; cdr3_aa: CAIKLADTQYF
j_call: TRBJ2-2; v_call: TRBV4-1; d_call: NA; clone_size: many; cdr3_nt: TGCGCCAGCAGCCAGGGGACGGGGATCGGGGAGCTGTTTTTT; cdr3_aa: CASSQGTGIGELFF
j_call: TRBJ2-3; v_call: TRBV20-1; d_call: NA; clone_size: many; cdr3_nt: TGCAGTGCTAGACTGTCTAGCACAGATACGCAGTATTTT; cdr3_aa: CSARLSSTDTQYF
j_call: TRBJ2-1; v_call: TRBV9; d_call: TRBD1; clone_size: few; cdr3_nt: TGTGCCAGCAGCAAGGGACAGTCCAATGAGCAGTTCTTC; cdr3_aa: CASSKGQSNEQFF
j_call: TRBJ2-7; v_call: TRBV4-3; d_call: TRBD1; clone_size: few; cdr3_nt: TGCGCCAGCAGCCAAGATCTGGACAGGGTCTACGAGCAGTACTTC; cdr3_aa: CASSQDLDRVYEQYF
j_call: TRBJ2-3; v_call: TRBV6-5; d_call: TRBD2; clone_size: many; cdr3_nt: TGTGCCAGCAGTTCTAAAGCGGGGGGGCTTACAGATACGCAGTATTTT; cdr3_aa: CASSSKAGGLTDTQYF
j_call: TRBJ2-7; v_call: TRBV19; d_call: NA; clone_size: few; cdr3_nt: TGTGCCAGTAGTACCATAGGGGCAGGGACCGACGAGCAGTACTTC; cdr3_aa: CASSTIGAGTDEQYF
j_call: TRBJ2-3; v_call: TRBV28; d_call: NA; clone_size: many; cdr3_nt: TGTGCCAGCCGCACACCGGAGAGCACAGATACGCAGTATTTT; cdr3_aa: CASRTPESTDTQYF
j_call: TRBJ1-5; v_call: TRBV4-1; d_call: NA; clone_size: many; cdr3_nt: TGCGCCAGCAGCAAGACAGAATATAGCAATCAGCCCCAGCATTTT; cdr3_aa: CASSKTEYSNQPQHF
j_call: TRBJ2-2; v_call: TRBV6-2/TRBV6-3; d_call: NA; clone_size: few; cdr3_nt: TGTGCCAGCAGTTTCTACAGGGGAGGTTCGAACACCGGGGAGCTGTTTTTT; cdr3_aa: CASSFYRGGSNTGELFF
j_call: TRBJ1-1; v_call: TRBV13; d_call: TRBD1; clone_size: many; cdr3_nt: TGTGCCAGCAGCTTCTACAGGGGCATGAACACTGAAGCTTTCTTT; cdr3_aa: CASSFYRGMNTEAFF
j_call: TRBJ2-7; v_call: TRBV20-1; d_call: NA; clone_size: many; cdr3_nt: TGCAGTGCTAGGACGAGACACCTCGACTACGAGCAGTACTTC; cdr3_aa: CSARTRHLDYEQYF
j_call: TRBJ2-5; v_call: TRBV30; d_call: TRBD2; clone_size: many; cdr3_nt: TGTGCCTGGAGTCGCCTAGCGGGAGGCCTAGAGACCCAGTACTTC; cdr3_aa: CAWSRLAGGLETQYF
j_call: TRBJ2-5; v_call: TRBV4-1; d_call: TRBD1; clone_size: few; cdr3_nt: TGCGCCAGCAGCCATTATACAGGGGAAGAGACCCAGTACTTC; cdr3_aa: CASSHYTGEETQYF
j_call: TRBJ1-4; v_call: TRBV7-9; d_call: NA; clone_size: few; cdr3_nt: TGTGCCAGCAGCCCTAGGGGGGGGATGGATAATGAAAAACTGTTTTTT; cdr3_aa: CASSPRGGMDNEKLFF
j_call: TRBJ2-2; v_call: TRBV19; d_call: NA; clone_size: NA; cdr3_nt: TGTGCCAGTAGCCCCCCGTCCCGGGAGCTGTTTTTT; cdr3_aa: CASSPPSRELFF
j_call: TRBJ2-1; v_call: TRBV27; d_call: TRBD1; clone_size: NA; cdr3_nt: TGTGCCAGCAGTTCACTATCCGGGACAGGGAATCCCCGACACGTAATTTTGGAGCAGTTCTTC; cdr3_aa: CASSSLSGTGNPRHVILEQFF
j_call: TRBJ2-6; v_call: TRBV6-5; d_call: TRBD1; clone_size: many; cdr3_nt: TGTGCCAGCAGTGGGACAGGGGATCCTTGGCTCTCTGGGGCCAACGTCCTGACTTTC; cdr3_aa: CASSGTGDPWLSGANVLTF
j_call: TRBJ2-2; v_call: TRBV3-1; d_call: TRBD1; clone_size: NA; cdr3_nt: TGTGCCAGCAGCCAAGAGGCGACAGGGGGGCCTAATACGACCACCGGGGAGCTGTTTTTT; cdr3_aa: CASSQEATGGPNTTTGELFF
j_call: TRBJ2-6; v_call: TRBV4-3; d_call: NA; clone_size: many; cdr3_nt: TGCGCCAGCAGCCAAGAATTGGCAGGGGGGGAAATAGGGGCCAACGTCCTGACTTTC; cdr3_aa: CASSQELAGGEIGANVLTF
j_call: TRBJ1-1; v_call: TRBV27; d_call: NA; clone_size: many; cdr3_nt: TGTGCCAGCAGTCCGGGGGGCACCTGGGACACTGAAGCTTTCTTT; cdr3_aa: CASSPGGTWDTEAFF
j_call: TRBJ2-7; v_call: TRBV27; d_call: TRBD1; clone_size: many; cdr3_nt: TGTGCCAGCAGTTTCCAAGGACAGGGGTCCGAGCAGTACTTC; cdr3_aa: CASSFQGQGSEQYF
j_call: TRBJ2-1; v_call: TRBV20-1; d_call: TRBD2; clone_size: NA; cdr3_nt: TGCAGTGCCGAGGGACTAGCGGGAGGAGGGGAGCAGTTCTTC; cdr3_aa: CSAEGLAGGGEQFF